This record concerns one T cell receptor beta chain sequence. Its antigen remains unknown. The entry originates in a study of molecular identifiers for immune sequencing clone quantification. Findings and caveats of the study: Barcodes shared by identical TCR molecules could lead to underestimated sizes of highly expanded clones.

V was cut by 0 bases and J by 4 bases, with 7 bases left in between. Germline V gives CDR1 LGHNA, CDR2 YSLEER. The CDR3 sequence is 14 residues long. Investigators produced naive CD8 libraries from around 20,000 to 1,000,000 sorted cells, drawing on 10%, 30% or 50% RNA. In preparing bulk TCR libraries, previously described methods and listed TCR primers were used. TCRdb processed the PCR reads anew with MiXCR; each CDR3 protein has one entry. This repertoire shows about 640,000 distinct CDR3 sequences, less than 20% found once; its top ten account for roughly 0.85%. The sequenced sample consisted of naive CD8+ T cells from blood, with Jurkat cell RNA spiked in. Stated subset: FACS-sorted CD8+CD4-CCR7+CD45RA+ naive T cells. This sequence joins TRBV4-3 and TRBJ2-1, with D unclear. This clonotype was sampled from a human donor in good health. Some libraries in this study had Jurkat cell RNA spiked in. CDR3 nucleotides: TGCGCCAGCAGCCAAGATGGCGGATACAATGAGCAGTTCTTC. This translates into CASSQDGGYNEQFF.